These 18 T cell receptor beta chains came from one sample sequenced in a study of blood T cell repertoires in COVID-19. The method was immunoSEQ multiplex PCR; TCRdb's version includes in-frame clones alone and lacks a portion of them. The sample includes about 430,000 clones, 80% to 90% seen only once; the top ten take 1% to 1.3%. The sequencing sample was made of PBMCs or T cells enriched from blood (not recorded which). These receptors were obtained from a man aged 25 to 45 who had recovered from COVID-19.

The chain recombines TRBV6-1 with TRBJ2-5, with D unclear. This CDR3 is built from 14 residues. Germline CDR1 is MNHNS and CDR2 is SASEGT. V lost 1 base and J 4 bases, leaving 10 bases between the germline ends. The CDR3 reads CASSEGSTGETQYF. The CDR3 coding sequence is TGTGCCAGCAGTGAAGGTTCGACTGGAGAGACCCAGTACTTC.

V and J are TRBV5-5 and TRBJ2-7; no firm D call. Germline values: CDR1 SGHKS, CDR2 YYEKEE (reference sequence). V was clipped by 2 bases and J by 0 bases, with 6 bases between them. CDR3 length: 13 residues. DNA of the CDR3: TGTGCCAGCAGCTTTTCGGGCTCCTACGAGCAGTACTTC. Its protein product is CASSFSGSYEQYF.

The chain joins TRBV2 to TRBJ2-3; 7 bases align to TRBD2. CDR3 size: 16 residues. J was trimmed by 2 bases and V by 8 bases; bases with no gene match: 13. Germline assignment: CDR1 SNHLY and CDR2 FYNNEI. CDR3 bases: TGTGCCAGCCGTTCGGGATTAGCGGGCCTCACAGATACGCAGTATTTT. Protein product: CASRSGLAGLTDTQYF.

This clone was detected once. The chain is built from TRBV10-1 and TRBJ2-2; 8 positions agree with TRBD1. CDR1 and CDR2 from the germline V gene are WNHNN and SYGVQD (reference sequence). V lost 6 bases, J lost 3 bases, and 0 bases stayed unmatched. The length of the CDR3 is 13 residues. This CDR3 reads CASRDRDTGELFF. In DNA form, the CDR3 reads TGCGCCAGCAGGGACAGGGACACCGGGGAGCTGTTTTTT.

The V and J genes are TRBV6-1 and TRBJ1-5; D possibly corresponds to TRBD1 (5 bases). Trimming took off 1 base at V and 6 bases at J, with 10 bases between the two ends. Looked up from germline, CDR1 is MNHNS and CDR2 is SASEGT. This CDR3 is built from 14 residues. In DNA, the CDR3 is TGTGCCAGCAGTGAAGGGCTGGGGCCTCAGCCCCAGCATTTT. Translation gives CASSEGLGPQPQHF.

The chain employs TRBV27 and TRBJ2-7, with 7 bases matching TRBD1. Germline V gene sequence: CDR1 MNHEY, CDR2 SMNVEV (reference sequence). V lost 1 base and J lost 6; bases outside the gene matches: 6. The CDR3 extends over 14 amino acids. The CDR3 is CASSLLPGTVEQYF. CDR3 nucleotides: TGTGCCAGCAGTTTATTACCCGGGACAGTCGAGCAGTACTTC.

The chain combines TRBV5-1 with TRBJ1-1, with D perhaps TRBD1 (5 bases). Trimming pared 1 base from V and 1 base from J, leaving 17 bases between. This CDR3 contains 17 residues. Germline CDR1 SGHRS, CDR2 YFSETQ. CDR3 protein: CASSLQGLSIPNTEAFF. For the CDR3, the DNA is TGCGCCAGCAGCTTGCAGGGACTCTCAATACCGAACACTGAAGCTTTCTTT.

This clone was recorded at least ten times. Other DNA variants within this sample encode the same CDR3. The chain is built from TRBV19 and TRBJ2-7; no definite D call. Germline V CDR1 and CDR2: LNHDA, SQIVND (reference sequence). Trimming pared 2 bases from V and 3 bases from J, leaving 8 bases between. The CDR3 length is 13 residues. The CDR3 nucleotides are TGTGCCAGTAGTATAACAGCAAACTACGAGCAGTACTTC. This sequence encodes CASSITANYEQYF.

This clone was counted a few times. The chain has TRBV3-1 (or the pseudogene TRBV3-2) and TRBJ2-7, with 9 nucleotides matching TRBD1. This CDR3 contains 15 residues. V trimming: 6 bases; J trimming: 4 bases; junction bases outside the gene matches: 10. Per germline, CDR1 LGHDT and CDR2 YNNKEL (reference sequence). CDR3 amino acids: CASSPPGQGGYEQYF. CDR3 nucleotides: TGTGCCAGCAGTCCGCCGGGACAGGGAGGGTACGAGCAGTACTTC.

The chain has TRBV7-2 and TRBJ2-5, with TRBD1 as a possible D gene (5 bases). Looked up from germline, CDR1 is SGHTA and CDR2 is FQGNSA. Trimming removed 5 bases from V and 1 base from J, with 14 bases in between. This CDR3 region has 15 residues. CDR3 protein: CASSPGQGPQETQYF. CDR3 DNA: TGTGCCAGCAGCCCCGGACAAGGGCCCCAAGAGACCCAGTACTTC.

CDR3 in DNA: TGTGCCAGCAGACCACCCCGGGACTCCCCCTACGAGCAGTACTTC. It specifies CASRPPRDSPYEQYF. V gene TRBV7-8 combines with J gene TRBJ2-7; D possibly corresponds to TRBD2 (6 bases). V was shortened by 6 bases and J by 2 bases, with 17 bases between the two germline ends. Germline assignment: CDR1 SGHVS and CDR2 FQNEAQ. This CDR3 has 15 residues.

J is TRBJ2-2 and V is TRBV27; TRBD2 might be the D (5 bases). There are 13 residues in the CDR3. CDR1 and CDR2 from the germline V gene are MNHEY and SMNVEV (reference sequence). V dropped 4 bases and J dropped 9 bases, with 12 bases sitting between them. The CDR3 reads CASSWEMGRELFF. CDR3 coding DNA: TGTGCCAGCAGTTGGGAGATGGGAAGGGAGCTGTTTTTT.

The CDR3 coding sequence is TGTGCCACCAGCAAAAGCAGGGGGCAGTCGTCACCCCTCCACTTT. The encoded protein is CATSKSRGQSSPLHF. The genes are TRBV15 and TRBJ1-6, with 8 bases matching TRBD1. The length of the CDR3 is 15 residues. Germline CDR1 and CDR2: LNHNV and YYDKDF (reference sequence). J lost 10 bases, V lost 4 bases, and 9 bases had no gene match.

The count of this clone is one. The V call is TRBV5-1, the J call TRBJ1-6; 7 nucleotides match TRBD1. This CDR3 spans 14 amino acids. The ends lost 4 bases at V and 5 bases at J; junction bases unmatched: 3. Looked up from germline, CDR1 is SGHRS and CDR2 is YFSETQ. The CDR3 nucleotides are TGCGCCAGCAGCGAGGACAGGAATAATTCACCCCTCCACTTT. It yields the protein CASSEDRNNSPLHF.

This clone was detected only once. The genes are TRBV20-1 and TRBJ1-5, with 9 bases aligning to TRBD1. V was pared by 6 bases and J by 0 bases, with 6 bases of the junction left unmatched. The length of the CDR3 is 15 residues. Germline CDR1 and CDR2: DFQATT and SNEGSKA (reference sequence). CDR3 nucleotide sequence: TGCAGTGCCAGTAGACAGGGGGATAGCAATCAGCCCCAGCATTTT. Amino acid sequence: CSASRQGDSNQPQHF.

Turning to this clone: A junction end diverges from the germline sequence, so it may reflect a read error. The genes are TRBV29-1 and TRBJ2-7, with 7 bases matching TRBD1. The CDR3 contains 12 residues. CDR1 is SQVTM, CDR2 ANQGSEA, per germline. The CDR3 is CSVSGTAYERYF. For the CDR3, the DNA is TGCAGCGTCTCCGGGACAGCCTACGAGCGGTACTTC.

The chain recombines TRBV2 with TRBJ2-1; 8 bases line up with TRBD2. Germline CDR1 SNHLY, CDR2 FYNNEI. Unmatched junction bases numbered 13, after V lost 9 bases and J lost 9 bases. CDR3 length equals 14 residues. The DNA of the CDR3 is TGTGCCAGTAACCAGGGACTAGTAATCCCTGAGCAGTTCTTC. Protein: CASNQGLVIPEQFF.

The chain combines TRBV4-1 with TRBJ2-7; D remains unclear. V lost 1 base to trimming and J lost 0 bases, with 10 bases between them. The CDR3 totals 15 residues. Germline-derived CDR1 and CDR2 are MGHRA and YSYEKL. DNA for the CDR3: TGCGCCAGCAGCCAAGGAGGAACGTCCTCCTACGAGCAGTACTTC. Its translation is CASSQGGTSSYEQYF.